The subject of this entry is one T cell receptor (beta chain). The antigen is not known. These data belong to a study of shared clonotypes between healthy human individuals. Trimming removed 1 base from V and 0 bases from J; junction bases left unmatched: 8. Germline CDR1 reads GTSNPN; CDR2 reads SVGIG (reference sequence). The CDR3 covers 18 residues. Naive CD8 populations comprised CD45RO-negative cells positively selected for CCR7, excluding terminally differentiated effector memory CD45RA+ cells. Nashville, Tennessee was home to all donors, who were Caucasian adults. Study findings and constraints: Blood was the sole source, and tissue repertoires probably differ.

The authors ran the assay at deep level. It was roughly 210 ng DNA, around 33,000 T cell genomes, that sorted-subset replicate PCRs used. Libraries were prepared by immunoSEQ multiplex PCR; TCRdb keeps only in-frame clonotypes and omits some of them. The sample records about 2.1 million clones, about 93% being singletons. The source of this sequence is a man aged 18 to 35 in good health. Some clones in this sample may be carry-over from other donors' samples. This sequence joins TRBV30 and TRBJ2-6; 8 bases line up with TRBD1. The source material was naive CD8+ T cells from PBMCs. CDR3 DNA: TGTGCCTGGAGTGGTCCGGGACAGGTCAACTCTGGGGCCAACGTCCTGACTTTC. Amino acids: CAWSGPGQVNSGANVLTF. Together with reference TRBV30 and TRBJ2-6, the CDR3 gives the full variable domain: SQTIHQWPATLVQPVGSPLSLECTVEGTSNPNLYWYRQAAGRGLQLLFYSVGIGQISSEVPQNLSASRPQDRQFILSSKKLLLSDSGFYLCAWSGPGQVNSGANVLTFGAGSRLTVL.